A selection of T cell receptor beta chains follows, all from one sample in a study of cytomegalovirus exposure and HLA in healthy donors. Sequencing used immunoSEQ multiplex PCR; TCRdb keeps in-frame clones, though not all of them. Of more than 85,000 clones in the sample, roughly 86% were seen once. The specimen sequenced was PBMCs. These receptors all come from a man aged 40-55 years in good health and CMV-seronegative. Both conserved end residues are part of each CDR3. A D gene is named only where the DNA matches it firmly. Where a row states a size, it is once, few, many or the class of an expanded clone; other rows omit it.

v_call	d_call	j_call	clone_size	cdr3_nt	cdr3_aa
TRBV5-1	NA	TRBJ1-1	once	TGCGCCAGCAGCCAGAGCGGGGAGATGAACACTGAAGCTTTCTTT	CASSQSGEMNTEAFF
TRBV6-5	NA	TRBJ1-5	NA	TGTGCCAGCAGTATCTCTCGGGGTGGGAATCAGCCCCAGCATTTT	CASSISRGGNQPQHF
TRBV11-2	TRBD1	TRBJ2-7	once	TGTGCCAGCAGCTTAGGATGGGACAGGGCCCGCGAGCAGTACTTC	CASSLGWDRAREQYF
TRBV6-5	TRBD2	TRBJ2-5	once	TGTGCCAGCAGTAAATCGGGACTAGCGGGGGAAGAGCAGTACTTC	CASSKSGLAGEEQYF
TRBV2	NA	TRBJ1-2	NA	TGTGCCAGCAGTGTCAGGGAGGACTATGGCTACACCTTC	CASSVREDYGYTF
TRBV5-1	TRBD1	TRBJ2-3	NA	TGCGCCAGCAGCTTAGGACAGGCCGTCGGGGATACGCAGTATTTT	CASSLGQAVGDTQYF
TRBV7-8	NA	TRBJ1-5	NA	TGTGCCAGCAGCTTGGGGGGGAGGCAGCCCCAGCATTTT	CASSLGGRQPQHF
TRBV12-1	NA	TRBJ2-5	NA	TGTGCCAGCAGCTGGGCAAAAGGGGGTGAGACCCAGTACTTC	CASSWAKGGETQYF
TRBV5-1	TRBD1	TRBJ1-1	NA	TGCGCCAGCAGCCCGACAGGGTTGAACACTGAAGCTTTCTTT	CASSPTGLNTEAFF
TRBV4-2	TRBD1	TRBJ1-5	NA	TGTGCCAGCAGCCAACAGACGACAGGGAATCAGCCCCAGCATTTT	CASSQQTTGNQPQHF
TRBV5-4	NA	TRBJ1-3	NA	TGTGCCAGCAGCTTGGACATCTCTGGAAACACCATATATTTT	CASSLDISGNTIYF
TRBV4-3	NA	TRBJ2-5	NA	TGCGCCAGCAGCCTAGGACTACTCCAAGAGACCCAGTACTTC	CASSLGLLQETQYF
TRBV6-1	TRBD1	TRBJ1-1	once	TGTGCCAGCAGTGAACAGGGACAGATGAACACTGAAGCTTTCTTT	CASSEQGQMNTEAFF
TRBV27	TRBD1	TRBJ1-5	NA	TGTGCCAGCAGTAGCCCCCCCTTGTTCAGGGGGCGGGATAGCAATCAGCCCCAGCATTTT	CASSSPPLFRGRDSNQPQHF
TRBV29-1	NA	TRBJ1-3	NA	TGCAGCGTAGGGGGATTTGGAAACACCATATATTTT	CSVGGFGNTIYF
TRBV6-1	NA	TRBJ1-2	NA	TGTGCCAGCAGTGTTTCACAGGACTATGGCTACACCTTC	CASSVSQDYGYTF
TRBV5-5	NA	TRBJ2-2	NA	TGTGCCAGCAGCCCCCCCCAGAACACCGGGGAGCTGTTTTTT	CASSPPQNTGELFF
TRBV7-8	NA	TRBJ1-2	NA	TGTGCCAGCAGCTTAGGGGAGACCCCAGGGGATTATGGCTACACCTTC	CASSLGETPGDYGYTF
TRBV6-6	NA	TRBJ1-1	NA	TGTGCCAGCAGTTTAAGACAACTGAACACTGAAGCTTTCTTT	CASSLRQLNTEAFF
TRBV15	TRBD1	TRBJ1-4	NA	TGTGCCACCAGCAGACCGGGACAGGGTGGTGAAAAACTGTTTTTT	CATSRPGQGGEKLFF
TRBV14	TRBD2	TRBJ2-2	NA	TGTGCCAGCAGCCAAGAGACTAGCCGGTCCGGGGAGCTGTTTTTT	CASSQETSRSGELFF
TRBV10-1	NA	TRBJ1-6	NA	TGCGCCAGCAGTGAGTCGACAGGAAGCAGACCCCTCCACTTT	CASSESTGSRPLHF
TRBV10-3	NA	TRBJ1-1	NA	TGTGCCATCAGTGACAGGGGAGGGTATGTAGCTTTCTTT	CAISDRGGYVAFF
TRBV7-9	TRBD1	TRBJ1-4	NA	TGTGCCAGCAGCTTCGGACAGGGGTCTAATGAAAAACTGTTTTTT	CASSFGQGSNEKLFF
TRBV7-9	NA	TRBJ1-5	NA	TGTGCCAGCAGCCCCGGACAGAATCAGCCCCAGCATTTT	CASSPGQNQPQHF
TRBV19	NA	TRBJ1-1	NA	TGTGCCAGTAGTAAACCAGGGGACGTCCCTGAAGCTTTCTTT	CASSKPGDVPEAFF
TRBV19	TRBD1	TRBJ1-5	once	TGTGCCAGTAGTATAGTACAGGGGTCCAGCAATCAGCCCCAGCATTTT	CASSIVQGSSNQPQHF
TRBV9	NA	TRBJ2-1	NA	TGTGCCAGCAGCGCCCGTAATGAGCAGTTCTTC	CASSARNEQFF
TRBV30	NA	TRBJ1-5	NA	TGTGCCTGGAGTAATGGGGGGGATCAGCCCCAGCATTTT	CAWSNGGDQPQHF
TRBV11-2	TRBD1	TRBJ2-5	NA	TGTGCCAGCACTATGATCGTCCCGACAGGGTCGCAAGAGACCCAGTACTTC	CASTMIVPTGSQETQYF
TRBV4-3	NA	TRBJ1-2	NA	TGCGCCAGCAGCCAAGAACCAGGGTATGGCTACACCTTC	CASSQEPGYGYTF
TRBV11-2	NA	TRBJ1-1	NA	TGTGCCAGCAGCCTAGGACAAGCAAACACTGAAGCTTTCTTT	CASSLGQANTEAFF
TRBV6-5	TRBD2	TRBJ2-5	NA	TGTGCCAGCAGTTACTCCACTAGCGGGGGGGAAGAGACCCAGTACTTC	CASSYSTSGGEETQYF
TRBV30	NA	TRBJ2-1	NA	TGTGCCTGGAGTGTACGGTCTTTCAATGAGCAGTTCTTC	CAWSVRSFNEQFF
TRBV30	NA	TRBJ2-7	NA	TGTGCCTGGAGTCCCTCCAGGGGAGGGTTTCGGGAGCAGTACTTC	CAWSPSRGGFREQYF
TRBV7-2	NA	TRBJ1-5	NA	TGTGCCAGCAGCCTTGGATTGCGGAGCAATCAGCCCCAGCATTTT	CASSLGLRSNQPQHF
TRBV30	NA	TRBJ2-5	NA	TGTGCCTGGAGTGTAGCCGAGAAGACCCAGTACTTC	CAWSVAEKTQYF
TRBV28	TRBD2	TRBJ2-7	NA	TGTGCCAGCAGCACCCTCGGACTAGCGGGGGCTGGTGAGCAGTACTTC	CASSTLGLAGAGEQYF
TRBV5-1	NA	TRBJ1-1	NA	TGCGCCAGCAGCTTGGACCCGACAGGAACGAGACCTGAAGCTTTCTTT	CASSLDPTGTRPEAFF
TRBV7-2	NA	TRBJ1-5	NA	TGTGCCAGCAGCTCGGCGGGGGGCCCGATGCCCCAGCATTTT	CASSSAGGPMPQHF
TRBV13	NA	TRBJ1-4	once	TGTGCCAGCAGCTTAAGGACAGCGGGGGAAAAACTGTTTTTT	CASSLRTAGEKLFF
TRBV2	TRBD1	TRBJ1-2	few	TGTGCCAGCAGGAAGGGGGACAGGGGCCATGGCTACACCTTC	CASRKGDRGHGYTF
TRBV18	NA	TRBJ2-7	NA	TGTGCCAGTTCGACAGGAGAGTCCTACGAGCAGTACTTC	CASSTGESYEQYF
TRBV28	NA	TRBJ1-1	NA	TGTGCCAGCAGTTCTAATGAAGCTTTCTTT	CASSSNEAFF
TRBV5-1	NA	TRBJ1-5	NA	TGCGCCAGCAGCCCGGAGACGAATCAGCCCCAGCATTTT	CASSPETNQPQHF
TRBV7-2	TRBD2	TRBJ2-3	NA	TGTGCCAGCAGACCGACTAGCGGGGCCGTTTATACGCAGTATTTT	CASRPTSGAVYTQYF
TRBV6-5	NA	TRBJ1-1	NA	TGTGCCAGCAGTACCCACAGGGAAGCTTTCTTT	CASSTHREAFF
TRBV4-3	TRBD2	TRBJ2-1	NA	TGCGCCAGCAGCCAGATGGGAGGGGATGAGCAGTTCTTC	CASSQMGGDEQFF
TRBV14	TRBD1	TRBJ2-7	NA	TGTGCCAGCAGCCAAGAAAGGGGGCTCAAGGGGTACGAGCAGTACTTC	CASSQERGLKGYEQYF
TRBV5-1	NA	TRBJ1-6	NA	TGCGCCAGCAGCTTGGAACCGCCGCTGAGCTCCTATAATTCACCCCTCCACTTT	CASSLEPPLSSYNSPLHF
TRBV5-5	NA	TRBJ1-1	NA	TGTGCCAGCAGCTTCATTCCATATCCGGGGGCTGAAGCTTTCTTT	CASSFIPYPGAEAFF
TRBV4-1	NA	TRBJ1-4	NA	TGCGCCAGCAGCCAAGATCGTGAGGTGAATGAAAAACTGTTTTTT	CASSQDREVNEKLFF
TRBV5-8	TRBD1	TRBJ1-5	NA	TGTGCCAGCAGCTTAGGGACAGGGAGCAATCAGCCCCAGCATTTT	CASSLGTGSNQPQHF